The rows below give T cell receptor beta chains drawn from one sample of a study of blood T cell repertoires in COVID-19. The data were produced by immunoSEQ multiplex PCR, yet TCRdb's version contains in-frame clones alone and is incomplete. The sample yields about 250,000 clones, 88% seen once. The sequenced material came from peripheral blood. All receptors come from a man of 80 years or more with acute or convalescent COVID-19. Each CDR3 is given with its conserved first and last residue. Each record gives: V gene, D gene, J gene, CDR3 length, CDR3 protein. D genes are given only for firm matches.

v_gene: TRBV18
d_gene: TRBD1
j_gene: TRBJ1-2
len: 15
CDR3aa: CASSSMEGAYYGYTF

v_gene: TRBV6-2/TRBV6-3
d_gene: TRBD1
j_gene: TRBJ1-2
len: 15
CDR3aa: CASSPGTEANYGYTF

v_gene: TRBV6-5
d_gene: TRBD1
j_gene: TRBJ2-1
len: 14
CDR3aa: CASLGTGAYNEQFF

v_gene: TRBV19
d_gene: TRBD1
j_gene: TRBJ2-5
len: 15
CDR3aa: CASSMDRGSQETQYF

v_gene: TRBV27
d_gene: -
j_gene: TRBJ1-1
len: 14
CDR3aa: CASIGGYLNTEAFF

v_gene: TRBV7-9
d_gene: TRBD1
j_gene: TRBJ1-5
len: 14
CDR3aa: CASSPTGYQQPQHF

v_gene: TRBV7-9
d_gene: TRBD2
j_gene: TRBJ2-7
len: 16
CDR3aa: CASSHHSQAGGSEQYF

v_gene: TRBV18
d_gene: -
j_gene: TRBJ2-1
len: 15
CDR3aa: CASSRTGQMSERQFF

v_gene: TRBV5-4
d_gene: -
j_gene: TRBJ1-6
len: 14
CDR3aa: CASSFERDNSPLHF

v_gene: TRBV6-2/TRBV6-3
d_gene: -
j_gene: TRBJ1-1
len: 16
CDR3aa: CASSYSSGNLYTEAFF

v_gene: TRBV11-2
d_gene: -
j_gene: TRBJ1-6
len: 13
CDR3aa: CASSLRLVSPLHF

v_gene: TRBV7-8
d_gene: -
j_gene: TRBJ2-2
len: 17
CDR3aa: CASSLISVAGLTGELFF

v_gene: TRBV29-1
d_gene: -
j_gene: TRBJ1-1
len: 11
CDR3aa: CSASLSAEAFF

v_gene: TRBV10-3
d_gene: -
j_gene: TRBJ2-1
len: 16
CDR3aa: CAISESMAGSYNEQFF

v_gene: TRBV14
d_gene: -
j_gene: TRBJ1-6
len: 16
CDR3aa: CASSQVTGVYNSPLHF

v_gene: TRBV6-5
d_gene: TRBD1
j_gene: TRBJ2-1
len: 14
CDR3aa: CASSLAGGYNEQFF

v_gene: TRBV5-6
d_gene: -
j_gene: TRBJ1-6
len: 15
CDR3aa: CASSNQGLYNSPLHF

v_gene: TRBV7-9
d_gene: TRBD2
j_gene: TRBJ2-3
len: 16
CDR3aa: CASSSSAGVSTDTQYF

v_gene: TRBV4-1
d_gene: -
j_gene: TRBJ1-5
len: 17
CDR3aa: CASSQDRRVRSNQPQHF

v_gene: TRBV5-5
d_gene: TRBD1
j_gene: TRBJ2-3
len: 15
CDR3aa: CASSIQGAGADTQYF

v_gene: TRBV15
d_gene: -
j_gene: TRBJ1-1
len: 14
CDR3aa: CATSRDIPSPEAFF

v_gene: TRBV11-2
d_gene: -
j_gene: TRBJ2-7
len: 14
CDR3aa: CASSLWQGPYEQYF

v_gene: TRBV9
d_gene: TRBD2
j_gene: TRBJ2-1
len: 12
CDR3aa: CASSRGEYEQFF

v_gene: TRBV27
d_gene: TRBD2
j_gene: TRBJ2-3
len: 16
CDR3aa: CASSPKAGGGTDTQYF

v_gene: TRBV18
d_gene: TRBD1
j_gene: TRBJ1-2
len: 13
CDR3aa: CASSRGGAGGYTF

v_gene: TRBV10-3
d_gene: -
j_gene: TRBJ1-1
len: 12
CDR3aa: CAIRKTGTEAFF

v_gene: TRBV27
d_gene: -
j_gene: TRBJ1-2
len: 15
CDR3aa: CASSSSPTARYGYTF

v_gene: TRBV2
d_gene: -
j_gene: TRBJ2-2
len: 18
CDR3aa: CASRGLGSGRPNTGELFF

v_gene: TRBV9
d_gene: TRBD2
j_gene: TRBJ2-5
len: 16
CDR3aa: CASSVVAGGPQETQYF

v_gene: TRBV5-1
d_gene: -
j_gene: TRBJ1-1
len: 13
CDR3aa: CASSERGGREAFF

v_gene: TRBV28
d_gene: TRBD1
j_gene: TRBJ1-5
len: 14
CDR3aa: CASSLGGGNQPQHF

v_gene: TRBV7-2
d_gene: -
j_gene: TRBJ1-6
len: 13
CDR3aa: CASSSTQGPPLHF

v_gene: TRBV10-3
d_gene: -
j_gene: TRBJ2-2
len: 17
CDR3aa: CAISEFPQDWDTGELFF

v_gene: TRBV28
d_gene: -
j_gene: TRBJ2-5
len: 12
CDR3aa: CASRRDQETQYF

v_gene: TRBV27
d_gene: -
j_gene: TRBJ2-1
len: 14
CDR3aa: CASSPGLRASEQFF

v_gene: TRBV28
d_gene: -
j_gene: TRBJ2-7
len: 11
CDR3aa: CASSLGRGKYF

v_gene: TRBV7-2
d_gene: TRBD1
j_gene: TRBJ2-1
len: 14
CDR3aa: CASSLSGQYNEQFF

v_gene: TRBV5-4
d_gene: -
j_gene: TRBJ2-2
len: 13
CDR3aa: CASSLQGGGELFF

v_gene: TRBV5-5
d_gene: -
j_gene: TRBJ2-7
len: 15
CDR3aa: CASSRPFGASDEQYF

v_gene: TRBV28
d_gene: -
j_gene: TRBJ2-1
len: 15
CDR3aa: CASSLGFEGSNEQFF

v_gene: TRBV5-1
d_gene: TRBD2
j_gene: TRBJ2-1
len: 15
CDR3aa: CASSPTSGSSNEQFF

v_gene: TRBV5-6
d_gene: -
j_gene: TRBJ1-5
len: 16
CDR3aa: CASSLSGLNSNQPQHF

v_gene: TRBV6-6
d_gene: TRBD1
j_gene: TRBJ1-4
len: 20
CDR3aa: CASSRYSGTGTLATNEKLFF

v_gene: TRBV6-2/TRBV6-3
d_gene: -
j_gene: TRBJ2-3
len: 16
CDR3aa: CASSYSAGYEQDTQYF

v_gene: TRBV18
d_gene: TRBD1
j_gene: TRBJ1-4
len: 17
CDR3aa: CASSPFEVSGGGEKLFF

v_gene: TRBV12-3/TRBV12-4
d_gene: -
j_gene: TRBJ2-7
len: 13
CDR3aa: CASSSDYPREQYF

v_gene: TRBV11-2
d_gene: -
j_gene: TRBJ2-3
len: 17
CDR3aa: CASSLTTDRWSTDTQYF

v_gene: TRBV28
d_gene: TRBD1
j_gene: TRBJ1-2
len: 15
CDR3aa: CASSSPEGQIYGYTF

v_gene: TRBV27
d_gene: TRBD2
j_gene: TRBJ2-1
len: 16
CDR3aa: CASWESWSGAYNEQFF

v_gene: TRBV28
d_gene: TRBD1
j_gene: TRBJ1-6
len: 15
CDR3aa: CASSTQGAGNSPLHF